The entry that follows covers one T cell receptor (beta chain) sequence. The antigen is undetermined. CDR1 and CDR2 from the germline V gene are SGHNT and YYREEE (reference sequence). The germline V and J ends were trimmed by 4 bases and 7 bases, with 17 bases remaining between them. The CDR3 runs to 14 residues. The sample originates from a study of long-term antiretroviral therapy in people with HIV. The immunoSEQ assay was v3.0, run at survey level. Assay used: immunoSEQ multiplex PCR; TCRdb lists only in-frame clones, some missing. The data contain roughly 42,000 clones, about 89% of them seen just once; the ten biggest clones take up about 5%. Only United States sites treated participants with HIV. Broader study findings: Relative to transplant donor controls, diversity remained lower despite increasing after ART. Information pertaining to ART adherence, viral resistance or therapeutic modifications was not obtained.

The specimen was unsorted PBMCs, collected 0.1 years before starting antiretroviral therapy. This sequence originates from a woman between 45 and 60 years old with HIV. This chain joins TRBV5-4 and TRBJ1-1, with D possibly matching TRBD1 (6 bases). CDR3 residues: CASSLEGGYVEAFF. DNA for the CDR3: TGTGCCAGCAGCCTGGAGGGGGGGTACGTTGAAGCTTTCTTT.